These 13 T cell receptor beta chains share one sample of origin, sequenced in a study of T cell changes during pregnancy in multiple sclerosis. TCRdb's table, derived via immunoSEQ multiplex PCR, lists solely in-frame clones and lacks some. The sample includes approximately 74,000 clones, around 92% seen only once; the top ten take less than 2.5%. Material: peripheral blood, obtained before pregnancy. The receptor set was obtained from a female donor with multiple sclerosis, enrolled in a pregnancy study.

This chain joins TRBV9 and TRBJ1-2, with 8 bases identical to TRBD1. Trimming took 4 bases from V and 8 from J; bases not matched to a gene: 19. Germline lookup yields CDR1 SGDLS and CDR2 YYNGEE. This CDR3 region has 17 residues. The CDR3 reads CASSLNARGPSLRGYTF. The DNA of the CDR3 is TGTGCCAGCAGCCTTAACGCCAGGGGGCCCTCGCTGAGGGGCTACACCTTC.

The CDR3 DNA sequence: TGTGCCAGCAGCCCGACTAGCGGGAGGATTGGGGGCGTCGAGCAGTACTTC. It codes for CASSPTSGRIGGVEQYF. This sequence joins TRBV11-2 and TRBJ2-7, with 13 nucleotides matching TRBD2. Germline CDR1 is SGHAT and CDR2 is FQNNGV. V dropped 5 bases and J dropped 6; count of bases not matched to a gene: 13. The CDR3 spans 17 residues.

This sequence joins TRBV6-5 and TRBJ2-1, with TRBD1 identical over 11 bases. From germline, CDR1 is MNHEY and CDR2 SVGAGI. The length of the CDR3 is 15 residues. V was pared by 5 bases and J by 8 bases, with 8 bases of the junction left unmatched. The CDR3 nucleotides read TGTGCCAGCAGTAAGGACAGGGGGCATTTCGATGAGCAGTTCTTC. It translates to CASSKDRGHFDEQFF.

The count of this clone is one. V gene TRBV28 combines with J gene TRBJ2-7; 8 bases line up with TRBD2. The CDR3 consists of 13 residues. The V and J ends lost 7 bases and 5 bases, in that order; junction bases with no gene match: 7. Germline V gives CDR1 MDHEN, CDR2 SYDVKM. The CDR3 here is CASKSGGPHEQYF. CDR3 DNA sequence: TGTGCCAGCAAGTCGGGAGGGCCGCACGAGCAGTACTTC. Based on the CDR3 plus reference TRBV28 and TRBJ2-7, the full variable domain is DVKVTQSSRYLVKRTGEKVFLECVQDMDHENMFWYRQDPGLGLRLIYFSYDVKMKEKGDIPEGYSVSREKKERFSLILESASTNQTSMYLCASKSGGPHEQYFGPGTRLTVT.

The J gene is TRBJ2-4, the V gene TRBV19; 7 positions match TRBD1. CDR1 and CDR2 (germline): LNHDA, SQIVND (reference sequence). The CDR3 is 14 residues long. Trimming took 8 bases from V and 7 from J; bases not matched to a gene: 11. DNA of the CDR3: TGTGCCAGTGACTCCGGGACAGTGTCGAACATTCAGTACTTC. Protein: CASDSGTVSNIQYF.

V is TRBV7-9 and J is TRBJ1-6; no clear D gene. This CDR3 spans 14 amino acids. The germline gives CDR1 SEHNR, CDR2 FQNEAQ (reference sequence). The V end lost 6 bases, the J end lost 5 bases, and 11 bases lay between the germline ends. The CDR3 DNA follows: TGTGCCAGCAGGTTTCCGGGGAATAATTCACCCCTCCACTTT. Its translation: CASRFPGNNSPLHF.

The chain recombines TRBV10-3 with TRBJ1-4, with 8 positions matching TRBD1. The V and J ends lost 2 bases and 5 bases, in that order; junction bases with no gene match: 1. This CDR3 has 14 residues. Looked up from germline, CDR1 is ENHRY and CDR2 is SYGVKD. The CDR3 loop reads CAISEQGANEKLFF. The DNA of the CDR3 is TGTGCCATCAGTGAGCAGGGGGCGAATGAAAAACTGTTTTTT.

This sequence joins TRBV6-6 and TRBJ2-7; D is unresolved. The V end was cut by 0 bases, the J end by 1 base, with 7 bases between. The CDR3 is 14 residues long. CDR1 and CDR2 from the germline V gene are MNHNY and SVGAGI (reference sequence). CDR3 region: CASSYSSTSYEQYF. The CDR3 DNA is TGTGCCAGCAGTTACTCGAGTACTTCCTACGAGCAGTACTTC.

V gene TRBV5-1 combines with J gene TRBJ2-3; D is perhaps TRBD2 (6 bases). Germline CDR1 is SGHRS and CDR2 is YFSETQ. The CDR3 is 15 amino acids. V lost 6 bases and J lost 3, with 17 bases in between. CDR3 nucleotide sequence: TGCGCCAGCACCCTAGGAGGGGTCGGTACAGATACGCAGTATTTT. Residues: CASTLGGVGTDTQYF.

The rearrangement uses TRBV10-3 and TRBJ2-2; 14 bases map to TRBD2. V shed 2 bases and J 9 bases; nucleotides not matched to a gene: 5. CDR3 length: 16 amino acids. The V gene's germline CDR1 is ENHRY and CDR2 SYGVKD. CDR3 sequence reads: CAISEPGLAGVRELFF. In nucleotides, the CDR3 is TGTGCCATCAGTGAGCCGGGACTAGCGGGAGTTAGGGAGCTGTTTTTT.

The gene calls are TRBV19 and TRBJ2-7; TRBD2 matches 7 bases. CDR1 is LNHDA, CDR2 SQIVND, per germline (reference sequence). V lost 5 bases, J lost 10 bases, and 11 bases stayed unmatched. CDR3 length: 13 residues. The CDR3 DNA reads as TGTGCCAGTAGTGCACTCCCCGCGGGAGTACAGTACTTC. It is translated as CASSALPAGVQYF. The variable domain in full, with the rest retrieved from reference TRBV19 and TRBJ2-7, is DGGITQSPKYLFRKEGQNVTLSCEQNLNHDAMYWYRQDPGQGLRLIYYSQIVNDFQKGDIAEGYSVSREKKESFPLTVTSAQKNPTAFYLCASSALPAGVQYFGPGTRLTVT.

The chain uses TRBV6-1 and TRBJ1-3; a weak D match, TRBD1 (5 bases). V was cut by 3 bases and J by 0 bases, with 6 bases left in between. Per the germline V gene, CDR1 is MNHNS and CDR2 is SASEGT. The CDR3 is made up of 14 amino acids. The CDR3 region is CASSDQGSGNTIYF. The CDR3 DNA is TGTGCCAGCAGTGATCAGGGCTCTGGAAACACCATATATTTT.

The chain uses TRBV28 and TRBJ2-7; no reliable D call. V lost 6 bases, J lost 3 bases, and 9 bases lay in between. Germline values: CDR1 MDHEN, CDR2 SYDVKM. There are 12 residues in the CDR3. CDR3 amino acids: CASSHTFYEQYF. The CDR3 DNA is TGTGCCAGCAGCCACACGTTCTACGAGCAGTACTTC.